The 2 T cell receptor beta chains presented below share a single source sample, sequenced in a study of T cell responses to AZD1222 COVID-19 vaccine (dated by TCRdb to about 2021). The method behind the library was the immunoSEQ multiplex PCR assay. TCRdb's version of the immuneACCESS table is confined to in-frame rearrangements and falls short of the full clone set. An unresolved V gene accounts for under half of the shortfall where checked; the remainder is of unknown origin. The table for this sample lists fewer than 120,000 clones; roughly 90% of them were counted only once. The ten largest account for over 6% of the sample. Per the publication, the time point label means: baseline before first vaccination. Sample: peripheral blood, taken on day 0 of AZD1222 vaccination. All receptors derive from an adult in good health.

J is TRBJ1-4 and V is TRBV28; 7 bases are shared with TRBD1. Looked up from germline, CDR1 is MDHEN and CDR2 is SYDVKM. J lost 5 bases, V lost 5 bases, and 8 bases had no gene match. The CDR3 length is 15 residues. DNA of the CDR3: TGTGCCAGCAGTCTAGGGACAGTTGCCAATGAAAAACTGTTTTTT. Its protein is CASSLGTVANEKLFF.

This chain connects TRBV7-3 to TRBJ1-5; D may be TRBD1 (6 bases). This CDR3 contains 14 residues. Germline CDR1 and CDR2: SGHTA and FQGTGA. Trimming pared 4 bases from V and 7 bases from J, leaving 14 bases between. This CDR3 reads CASSSRGFPQPQHF. The CDR3 DNA reads as TGTGCCAGCAGCTCCAGGGGATTCCCGCAGCCCCAGCATTTT.